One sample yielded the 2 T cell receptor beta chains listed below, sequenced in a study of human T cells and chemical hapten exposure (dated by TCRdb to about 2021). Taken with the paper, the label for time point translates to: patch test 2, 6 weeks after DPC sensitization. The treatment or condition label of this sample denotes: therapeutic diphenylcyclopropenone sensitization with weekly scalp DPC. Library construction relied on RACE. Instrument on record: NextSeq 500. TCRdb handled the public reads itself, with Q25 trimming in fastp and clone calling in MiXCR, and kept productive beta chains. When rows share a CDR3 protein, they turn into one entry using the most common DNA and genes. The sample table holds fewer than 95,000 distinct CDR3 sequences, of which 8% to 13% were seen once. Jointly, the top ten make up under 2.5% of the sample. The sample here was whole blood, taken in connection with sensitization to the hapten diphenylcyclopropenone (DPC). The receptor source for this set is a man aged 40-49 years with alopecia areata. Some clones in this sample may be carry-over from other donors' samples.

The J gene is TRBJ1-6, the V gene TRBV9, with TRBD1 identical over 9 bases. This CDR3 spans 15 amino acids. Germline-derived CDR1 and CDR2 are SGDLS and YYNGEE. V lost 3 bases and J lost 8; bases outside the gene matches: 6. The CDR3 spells CASSAGQGKHSPLHF. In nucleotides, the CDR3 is TGTGCCAGCAGCGCGGGACAGGGAAAACATTCACCCCTCCACTTT.

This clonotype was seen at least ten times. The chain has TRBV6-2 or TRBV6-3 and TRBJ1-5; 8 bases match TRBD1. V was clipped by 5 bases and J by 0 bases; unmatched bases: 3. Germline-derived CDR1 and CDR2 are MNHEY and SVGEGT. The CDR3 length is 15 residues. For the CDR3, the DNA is TGTGCCAGCAGTCCTACAGGGGGTAGCAATCAGCCCCAGCATTTT. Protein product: CASSPTGGSNQPQHF.